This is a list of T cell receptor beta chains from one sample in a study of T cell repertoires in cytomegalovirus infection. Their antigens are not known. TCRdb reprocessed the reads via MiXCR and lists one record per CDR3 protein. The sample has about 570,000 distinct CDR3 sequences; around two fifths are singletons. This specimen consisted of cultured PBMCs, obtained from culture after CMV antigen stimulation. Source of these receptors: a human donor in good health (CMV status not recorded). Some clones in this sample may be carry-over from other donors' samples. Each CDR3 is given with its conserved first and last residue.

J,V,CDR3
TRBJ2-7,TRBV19,CASTEGGLAGDEQYF
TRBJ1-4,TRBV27,CASSLGFGRGSATNEKLFF
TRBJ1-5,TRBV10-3,CATQASRDLNQPQHF
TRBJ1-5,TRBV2,CASSALTRNQPQHF
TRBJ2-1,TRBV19,CASSLPSGGGYNEQFF
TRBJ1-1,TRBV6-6,CASSYSRTGGNTEAFF
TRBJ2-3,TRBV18,CASSLIGQSTDTQYF
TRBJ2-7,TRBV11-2,CASSPPRGLDEQYF
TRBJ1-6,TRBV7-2,CASSPPLHF
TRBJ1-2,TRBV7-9,CASSRYTGYDGYTF
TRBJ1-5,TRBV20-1,CSARYLSGNQPQHF
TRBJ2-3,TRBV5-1,CASSFGTEYTDTQYF